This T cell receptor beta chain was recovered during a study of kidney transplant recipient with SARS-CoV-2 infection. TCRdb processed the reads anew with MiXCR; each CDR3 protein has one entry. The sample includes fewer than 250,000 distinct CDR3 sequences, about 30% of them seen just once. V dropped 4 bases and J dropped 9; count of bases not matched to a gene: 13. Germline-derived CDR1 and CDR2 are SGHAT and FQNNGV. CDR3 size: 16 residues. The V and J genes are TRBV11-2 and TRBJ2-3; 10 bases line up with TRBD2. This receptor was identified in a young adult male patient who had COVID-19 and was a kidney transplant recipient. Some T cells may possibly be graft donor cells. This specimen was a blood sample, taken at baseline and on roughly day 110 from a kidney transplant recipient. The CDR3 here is CASSSKREGPATTQYF. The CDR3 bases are TGTGCCAGCAGCTCAAAGCGGGAGGGCCCAGCAACCACGCAGTATTTT.